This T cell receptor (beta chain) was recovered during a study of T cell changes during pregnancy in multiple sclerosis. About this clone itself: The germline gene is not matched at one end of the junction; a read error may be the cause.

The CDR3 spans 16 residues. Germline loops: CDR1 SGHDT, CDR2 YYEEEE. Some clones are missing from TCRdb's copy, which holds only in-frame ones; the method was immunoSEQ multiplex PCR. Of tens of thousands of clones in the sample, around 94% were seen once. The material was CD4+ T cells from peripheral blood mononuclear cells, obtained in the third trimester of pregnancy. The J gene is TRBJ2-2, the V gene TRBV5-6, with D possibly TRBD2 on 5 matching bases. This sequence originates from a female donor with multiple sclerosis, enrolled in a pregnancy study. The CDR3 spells CAGSLSRGLNTGELFF. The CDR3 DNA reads TGTGCCGGCAGCTTGTCCCGAGGACTGAACACCGGGGAGCTGTTTTTT. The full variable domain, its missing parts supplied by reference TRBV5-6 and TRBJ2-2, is DAGVTQSPTHLIKTRGQQVTLRCSPKSGHDTVSWYQQALGQGPQFIFQYYEEEERQRGNFPDRFSGHQFPNYSSELNVNALLLGDSALYLCAGSLSRGLNTGELFFGEGSRLTVL.